Listed below are T cell receptor beta chains from one sample, sequenced in a study of radiation and T cells in renal cell carcinoma. Data came from immunoSEQ multiplex PCR; TCRdb stores just in-frame clones and leaves some out. In the table there are tens of thousands of clones, about 80% of which are singletons. Sequenced material: blood, taken from a patient whose treatment included radiotherapy and nephrectomy. All receptors come from a man aged 60 to 69 with renal cell carcinoma. CDR3s include the opening cysteine and the closing phenylalanine or tryptophan. The D gene is left open where the match is weak.

TRBD2 | TRBV5-4 | CASSRRGLAGRQFF
- | TRBV7-7 | CASSPLTDNEQFF
TRBD1 | TRBV2 | CARAGQARMRPTDTQYF
- | TRBV9 | CASSVDFGVYGTGELFF
TRBD2 | TRBV5-6 | CASSSPYSGRASYEQYF
TRBD2 | TRBV30 | CAWGTFTSGSVNEQFF
TRBD2 | TRBV30 | CASTGLAGVIQETQYF
- | TRBV2 | CASSEGRSGNTIYF
- | TRBV10-3 | CASSGPRGNEQYF
TRBD1 | TRBV5-5 | CASSKSGTGASYEQYF
- | TRBV4-3 | CASSHLSSGSGYGYTF
- | TRBV5-4 | CASSLGTGRGETQYF
- | TRBV19 | CASSRPGTDTQYF
- | TRBV27 | CASSTQVWETQYF
- | TRBV9 | CASSVGTGTFGNQPQHF
- | TRBV6-1 | CASSEIGGGGRTEAFF
- | TRBV4-1 | CASSHVRDPRGNEQFF
TRBD1 | TRBV27 | CASSVRRDRPNTGELFF
TRBD1 | TRBV2 | CASTGQGVIGETQYF
- | TRBV2 | CASSDAGMGGYTF
TRBD1 | TRBV19 | CASSVRGIGVF
- | TRBV18 | CASSPSSIYNSPLHF
- | TRBV15 | CATSPDRPGGTEAFF
- | TRBV27 | CASSLKEGEGAFF
TRBD1 | TRBV5-6 | CASSGSGQGYYEQYF
- | TRBV6-6 | CASSYSGPRAEAFF
TRBD1 | TRBV18 | CASSPSLGQGGGEQYF
- | TRBV7-2 | CASSRGPEAFF
TRBD2 | TRBV10-3 | CAISERSRGRLAGVGEQFF
- | TRBV19 | CASSALSLGVSNQPQHF
- | TRBV4-3 | CASSPTVGNYNYGYTF
- | TRBV5-6 | CASSLVFQETQYF
TRBD1 | TRBV5-4 | CASSQRQGGLAEAFF
TRBD1 | TRBV12-5 | CASGLSRDRGHYGYTF
TRBD1 | TRBV18 | CASSPGTVGNTIYF
- | TRBV7-9 | CASSLVQEKGGYTF
- | TRBV7-2 | CASSFGRDYEQYF
- | TRBV30 | CAWSTGETQYF
- | TRBV27 | CASSPRQSSGANVLTF
- | TRBV6-6 | CASNPGHEAFF
- | TRBV27 | CASSLRGTHNTGELFF
- | TRBV5-1 | CASSFSSDEQYF
- | TRBV15 | CATSGPGSSTDTQYF
- | TRBV5-5 | CASRSGTGGYEQYF
TRBD2 | TRBV7-2 | CASRPGTRKGYEQYF
- | TRBV7-9 | CASSPQALNTEAFF
- | TRBV30 | CAWSRMGTSNQPQHF
TRBD1 | TRBV18 | CASSPTGYSYNEQFF
- | TRBV6-4 | CASSDPTVYGYTF
- | TRBV7-2 | CASSLDQITKNIQYF